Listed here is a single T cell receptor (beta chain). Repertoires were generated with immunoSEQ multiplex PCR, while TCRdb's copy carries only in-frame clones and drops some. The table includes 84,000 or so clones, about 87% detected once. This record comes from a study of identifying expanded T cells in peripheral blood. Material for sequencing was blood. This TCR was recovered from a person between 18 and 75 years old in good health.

The CDR3 here is CASGQSYGYTF. The CDR3 DNA sequence: TGTGCCAGCGGGCAGTCCTATGGCTACACCTTC. The gene calls are TRBV2 and TRBJ1-2; D call uncertain. V was pared by 8 bases and J by 4 bases, with 8 bases between. Germline V CDR1 and CDR2: SNHLY, FYNNEI. The CDR3 is made up of 11 amino acids. The entire variable domain, with the rest obtained from reference TRBV2 and TRBJ1-2, is as follows: EPEVTQTPSHQVTQMGQEVILRCVPISNHLYFYWYRQILGQKVEFLVSFYNNEISEKSEIFDDQFSVERPDGSNFTLKIRSTKLEDSAMYFCASGQSYGYTFGSGTRLTVV.